This T cell receptor beta chain was documented in a study of blood T cell repertoires in COVID-19. Adults between about 18 and 89 years of age took part from 24 US areas. The CDR3 contains 15 residues. CDR1 and CDR2 (germline): SNHLY, FYNNEI. V gave up 10 bases and J gave up 0 bases; unmatched junction bases: 6. The repertoire was sequenced with immunoSEQ multiplex PCR; TCRdb's copy has only in-frame clones and lacks some. The repertoire holds about 330,000 clones, 87% seen once, with approximately 0.99% in the top ten. The rearrangement links TRBV2 to TRBJ2-1, with TRBD2 matching 10 bases. The sample taken for sequencing was PBMCs or T cells enriched from blood (not recorded which). The sequence came from a woman in her twenties or thirties who had recovered from COVID-19. The CDR3: CATRSGGVSYNEQFF. CDR3 nucleotides: TGTGCCACTCGGAGCGGGGGGGTCTCCTACAATGAGCAGTTCTTC.